This record concerns one TCR beta chain sequence. The sample originates from a study of T cells in Graves' hyperthyroidism and ophthalmopathy. Study-level background: At the time of initial diagnosis and before any treatment, peripheral blood was collected.

Diagnosis of hyperthyroidism was new in patients aged 18 to 65, and its duration was under 2 months. Researchers amplified the TCR beta CDR3 regions from RNA transcripts. Primed by the HTBI set, a first-round RT-PCR was run on the TCR CDR3. Each CDR3 protein gets one entry after TCRdb re-called the multiplex PCR reads with MiXCR. The sample has fewer than 900,000 distinct CDR3 sequences, roughly 15% seen once; the top ten hold 8.4%. Germline V gene lookup returns CDR1 DFQATT and CDR2 SNEGSKA (reference sequence). The CDR3 totals 15 residues. V was cut by 3 bases and J by 2 bases, with 11 bases left in between.

Sample: blood. The V and J genes are TRBV20-1 and TRBJ2-6, with D possibly TRBD1 on 5 matching bases. The sequence derives from a man younger than 30 with Graves' hyperthyroidism. The CDR3 DNA is TGCAGTGCTAGTGACAGCCCCGCTGGGGCCAACGTCCTGACTTTC. This sequence encodes CSASDSPAGANVLTF.